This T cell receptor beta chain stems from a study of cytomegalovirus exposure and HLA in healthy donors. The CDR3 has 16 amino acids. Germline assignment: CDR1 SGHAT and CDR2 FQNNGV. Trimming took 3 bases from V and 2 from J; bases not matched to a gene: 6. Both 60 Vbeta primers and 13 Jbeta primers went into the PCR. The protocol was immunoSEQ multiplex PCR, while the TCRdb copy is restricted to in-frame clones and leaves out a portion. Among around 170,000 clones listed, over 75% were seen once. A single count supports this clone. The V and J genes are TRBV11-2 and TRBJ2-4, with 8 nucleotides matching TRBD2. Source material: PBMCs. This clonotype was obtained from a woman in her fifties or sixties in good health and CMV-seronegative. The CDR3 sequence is CASSFLAGKTKNIQYF. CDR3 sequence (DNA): TGTGCCAGCAGCTTTTTAGCGGGGAAAACCAAAAACATTCAGTACTTC.